This T cell receptor (beta chain) was recovered during a study of Graves' ophthalmopathy and Graves' hyperthyroidism. Study-wide points: Discriminating ophthalmopathy from stable hyperthyroidism, a 13-signature model attained a sensitivity of about 88% and a specificity of roughly 81%.

This clonotype was observed a handful of times. Its antigen is currently unknown. One end of the junction varies from germline; a read error may be responsible. CDR3 regions of TCR beta were amplified from RNA transcripts. HTBI-primed RT-PCR formed the first round, and a multiplex PCR formed the second. TCRdb independently ran MiXCR on the multiplex PCR reads; one entry per CDR3 protein. The profile shows 400,000 to 450,000 distinct CDR3 sequences, around 21% of them singletons. Enrolled hyperthyroidism patients had a new diagnosis, a duration under 2 months, and an age of 18 to 65. Other autoimmune diseases, uncontrolled infections, pregnancy or lactation excluded patients from enrollment. What was sequenced was peripheral blood. This TCR came from a woman between 18 and 29 years old with stable Graves' hyperthyroidism.

CDR3 amino acids: CASSYTTGGPNEKFF. CDR3 bases: TGTGCCAGCAGTTATACTACAGGGGGGCCGAATGAGAAGTTCTTC. The genes are TRBV12-3 or TRBV12-4 and TRBJ2-1; TRBD1 aligns across 8 bases. This CDR3 region has 15 residues.